This TCR beta chain was sequenced during a study of blood T cell repertoires in COVID-19. In the study overall: T cells, B-cell-depleted T cells, or PBMCs supplied cDNA or gDNA.

With 7 bases clipped from V and 4 bases from J, the junction kept 10 bases outside the gene matches. The germline gives CDR1 LNHDA, CDR2 SQIVND (reference sequence). This CDR3 contains 15 residues. Authors' data handling: Researchers report that nucleated cell counts were estimated from reference gene primer amplification. The repertoire was sequenced with immunoSEQ multiplex PCR; TCRdb's copy has only in-frame clones and lacks some. That table supplies the V and J calls and clone size; D and trimming were determined from the DNA. The profile shows approximately 670,000 clones, about 87% of them singletons.

This receptor was obtained from a woman aged 18 to 35 with acute or convalescent COVID-19. Sample: peripheral blood. V and J are TRBV19 and TRBJ1-5; 7 bases fit TRBD1. CDR3: CASTHLRDRNQPQHF. CDR3 bases: TGTGCCAGTACCCACCTTAGGGACAGAAATCAGCCCCAGCATTTT.